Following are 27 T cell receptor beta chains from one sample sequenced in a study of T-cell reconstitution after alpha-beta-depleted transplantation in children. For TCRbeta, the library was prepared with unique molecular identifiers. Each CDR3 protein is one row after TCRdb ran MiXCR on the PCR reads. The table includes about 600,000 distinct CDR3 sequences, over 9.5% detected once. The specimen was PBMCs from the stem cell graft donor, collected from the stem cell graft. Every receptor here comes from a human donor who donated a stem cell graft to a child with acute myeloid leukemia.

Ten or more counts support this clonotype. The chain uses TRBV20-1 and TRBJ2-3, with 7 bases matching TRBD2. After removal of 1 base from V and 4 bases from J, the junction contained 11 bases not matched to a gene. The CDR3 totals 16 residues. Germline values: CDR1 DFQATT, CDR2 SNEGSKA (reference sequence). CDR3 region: CSARAAGESDADTQYF. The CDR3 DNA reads TGCAGTGCTAGAGCGGCGGGAGAAAGTGATGCAGATACGCAGTATTTT.

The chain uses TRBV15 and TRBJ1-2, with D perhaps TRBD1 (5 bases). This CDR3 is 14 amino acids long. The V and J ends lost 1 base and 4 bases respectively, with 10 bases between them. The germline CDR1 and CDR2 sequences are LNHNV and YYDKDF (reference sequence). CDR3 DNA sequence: TGTGCCACCAGCAGAGTTGGGGACCGCTATGGCTACACCTTC. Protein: CATSRVGDRYGYTF. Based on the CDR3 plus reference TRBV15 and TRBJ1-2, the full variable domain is DAMVIQNPRYQVTQFGKPVTLSCSQTLNHNVMYWYQQKSSQAPKLLFHYYDKDFNNEADTPDNFQSRRPNTSFCFLDIRSPGLGDTAMYLCATSRVGDRYGYTFGSGTRLTVV.

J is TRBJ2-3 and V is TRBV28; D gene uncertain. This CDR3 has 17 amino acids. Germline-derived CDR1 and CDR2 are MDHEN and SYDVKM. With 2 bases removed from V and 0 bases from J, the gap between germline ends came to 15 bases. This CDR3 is CASSLRVVGSSTDTQYF. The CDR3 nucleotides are TGTGCCAGCAGTTTAAGGGTGGTAGGGTCAAGCACAGATACGCAGTATTTT.

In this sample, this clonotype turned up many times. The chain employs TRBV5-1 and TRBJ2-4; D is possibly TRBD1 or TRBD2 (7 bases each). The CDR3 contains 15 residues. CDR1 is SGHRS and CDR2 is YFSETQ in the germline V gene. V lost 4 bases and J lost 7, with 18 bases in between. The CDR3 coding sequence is TGCGCCAGCAGCCAGAGCATGCAGGGGGGGAACATTCAGTACTTC. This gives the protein CASSQSMQGGNIQYF. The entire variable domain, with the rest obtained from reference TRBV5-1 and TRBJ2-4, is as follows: KAGVTQTPRYLIKTRGQQVTLSCSPISGHRSVSWYQQTPGQGLQFLFEYFSETQRNKGNFPGRFSGRQFSNSRSEMNVSTLELGDSALYLCASSQSMQGGNIQYFGAGTRLSVL.

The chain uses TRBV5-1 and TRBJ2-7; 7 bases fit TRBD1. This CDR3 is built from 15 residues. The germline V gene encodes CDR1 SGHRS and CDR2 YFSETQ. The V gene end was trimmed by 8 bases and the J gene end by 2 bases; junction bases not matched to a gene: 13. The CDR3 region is CASLFSPGQTYEQYF. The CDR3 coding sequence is TGCGCCAGTCTTTTTTCGCCGGGACAGACCTACGAGCAGTACTTC.

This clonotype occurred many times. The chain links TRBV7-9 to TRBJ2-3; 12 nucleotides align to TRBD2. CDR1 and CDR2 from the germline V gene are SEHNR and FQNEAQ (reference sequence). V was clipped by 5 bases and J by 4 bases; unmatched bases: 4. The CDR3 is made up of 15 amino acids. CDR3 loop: CASSPLAGGADTQYF. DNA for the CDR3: TGTGCCAGCAGCCCTCTAGCGGGAGGGGCAGATACGCAGTATTTT. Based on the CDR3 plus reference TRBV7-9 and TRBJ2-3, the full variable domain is DTGVSQNPRHKITKRGQNVTFRCDPISEHNRLYWYRQTLGQGPEFLTYFQNEAQLEKSRLLSDRFSAERPKGSFSTLEIQRTEQGDSAMYLCASSPLAGGADTQYFGPGTRLTVL.

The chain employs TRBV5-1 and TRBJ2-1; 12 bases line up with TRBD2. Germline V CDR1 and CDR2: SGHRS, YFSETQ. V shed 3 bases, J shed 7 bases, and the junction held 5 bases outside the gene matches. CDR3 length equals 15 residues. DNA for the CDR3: TGCGCCAGCAGCTCCTCCGGGACTAGCGGGAATGAGCAGTTCTTC. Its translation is CASSSSGTSGNEQFF.

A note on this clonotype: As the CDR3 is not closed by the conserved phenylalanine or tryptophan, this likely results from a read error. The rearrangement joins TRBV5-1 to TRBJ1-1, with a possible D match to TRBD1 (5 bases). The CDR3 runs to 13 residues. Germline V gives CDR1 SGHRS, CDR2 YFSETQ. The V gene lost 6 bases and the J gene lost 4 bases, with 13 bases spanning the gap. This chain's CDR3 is CASKPPGSTEAFC. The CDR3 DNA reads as TGCGCCAGCAAACCTCCAGGGTCCACTGAAGCTTTCTGT.

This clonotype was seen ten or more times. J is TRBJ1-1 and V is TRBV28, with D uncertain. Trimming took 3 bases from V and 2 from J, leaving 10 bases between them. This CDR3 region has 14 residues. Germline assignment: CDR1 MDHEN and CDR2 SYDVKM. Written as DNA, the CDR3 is TGTGCCAGCAGTTTCGGGCAGATCAACACTGAAGCTTTCTTT. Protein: CASSFGQINTEAFF.

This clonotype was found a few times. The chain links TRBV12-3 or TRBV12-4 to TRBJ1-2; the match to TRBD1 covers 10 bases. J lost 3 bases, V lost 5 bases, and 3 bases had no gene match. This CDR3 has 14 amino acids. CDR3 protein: CASSRQGADYGYTF. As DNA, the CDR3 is TGTGCCAGCAGTAGACAGGGGGCCGACTATGGCTACACCTTC.

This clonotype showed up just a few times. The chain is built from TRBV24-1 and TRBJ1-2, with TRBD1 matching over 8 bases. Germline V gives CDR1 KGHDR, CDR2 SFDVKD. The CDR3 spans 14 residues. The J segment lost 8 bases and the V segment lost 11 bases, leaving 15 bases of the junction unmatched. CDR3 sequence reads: CAIRDSGGAGGYTF. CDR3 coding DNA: TGTGCCATCCGAGACTCAGGGGGCGCAGGGGGCTACACCTTC.

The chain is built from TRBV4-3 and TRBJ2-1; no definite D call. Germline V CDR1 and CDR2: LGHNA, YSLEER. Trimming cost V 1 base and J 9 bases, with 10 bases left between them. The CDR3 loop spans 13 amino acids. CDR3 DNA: TGCGCCAGCAGCCAAGTTAGGGTCGGTGAGCAGTTCTTC. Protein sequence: CASSQVRVGEQFF.

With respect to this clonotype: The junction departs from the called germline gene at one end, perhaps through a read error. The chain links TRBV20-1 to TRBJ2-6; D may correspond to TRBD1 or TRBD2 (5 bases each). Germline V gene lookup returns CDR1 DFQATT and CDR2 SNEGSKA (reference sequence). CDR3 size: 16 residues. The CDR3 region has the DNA TGCTGTGCTAGAGAGGGACGGCTCTCTGGGGCCAACGTCCTGACTTTC. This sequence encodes CCAREGRLSGANVLTF.

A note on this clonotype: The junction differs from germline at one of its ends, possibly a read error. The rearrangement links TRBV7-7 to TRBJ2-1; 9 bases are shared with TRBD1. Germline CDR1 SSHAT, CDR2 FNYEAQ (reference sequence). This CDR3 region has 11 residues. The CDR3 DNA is TGTGCTAGCAGCAACAGGGGGCGGCAGTTCTTC. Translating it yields CASSNRGRQFF. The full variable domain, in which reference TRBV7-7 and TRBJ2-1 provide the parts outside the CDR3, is GAGVSQSPRYKVTKRGQDVTLRCDPISSHATLYWYQQALGQGPEFLTYFNYEAQPDKSGLPSDRFSAERPEGSISTLTIQRTEQRDSAMYRCASSNRGRQFFGPGTRLTVL.

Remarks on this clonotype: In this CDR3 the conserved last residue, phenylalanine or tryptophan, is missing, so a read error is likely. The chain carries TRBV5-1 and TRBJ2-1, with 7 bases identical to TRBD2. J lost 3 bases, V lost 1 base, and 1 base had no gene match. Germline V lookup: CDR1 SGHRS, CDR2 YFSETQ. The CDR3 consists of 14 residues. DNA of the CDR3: TGCGCCAGCAGCTTGACGGGAGGCTACAATGAGCAGTTCATC. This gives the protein CASSLTGGYNEQFI.

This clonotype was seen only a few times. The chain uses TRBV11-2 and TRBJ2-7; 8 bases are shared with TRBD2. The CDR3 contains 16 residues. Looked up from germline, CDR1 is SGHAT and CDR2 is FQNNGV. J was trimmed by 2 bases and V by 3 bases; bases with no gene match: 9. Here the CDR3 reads CASSFSSGGSPYEQYF. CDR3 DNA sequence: TGTGCCAGCAGCTTCTCCTCGGGGGGGTCACCCTACGAGCAGTACTTC.

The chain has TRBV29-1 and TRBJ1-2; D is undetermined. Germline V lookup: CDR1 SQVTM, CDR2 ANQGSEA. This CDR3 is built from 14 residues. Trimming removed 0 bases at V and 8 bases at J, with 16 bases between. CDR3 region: CSVEDPTPRPGYTF. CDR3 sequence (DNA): TGCAGCGTTGAAGATCCAACCCCCAGGCCGGGCTACACCTTC.

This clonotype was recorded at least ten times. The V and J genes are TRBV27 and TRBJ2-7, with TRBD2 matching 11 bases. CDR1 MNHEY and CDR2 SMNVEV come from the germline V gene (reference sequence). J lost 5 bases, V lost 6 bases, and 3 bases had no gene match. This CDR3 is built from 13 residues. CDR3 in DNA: TGTGCCAGCAGGACTAGCGGGACGCACGAGCAGTACTTC. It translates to CASRTSGTHEQYF.

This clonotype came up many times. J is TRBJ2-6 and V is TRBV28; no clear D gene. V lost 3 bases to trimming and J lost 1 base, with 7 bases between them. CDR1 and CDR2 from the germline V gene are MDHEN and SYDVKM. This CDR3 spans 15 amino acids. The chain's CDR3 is CASSFVHSGANVLTF. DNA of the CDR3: TGTGCCAGCAGTTTTGTACATTCTGGGGCCAACGTCCTGACTTTC.

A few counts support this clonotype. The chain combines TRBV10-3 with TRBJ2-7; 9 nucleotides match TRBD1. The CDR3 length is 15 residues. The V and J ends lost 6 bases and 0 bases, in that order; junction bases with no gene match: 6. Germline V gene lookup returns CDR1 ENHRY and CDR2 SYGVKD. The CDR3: CAIRDRGGSSYEQYF. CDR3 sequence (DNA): TGTGCCATCAGAGACAGGGGGGGGAGCTCCTACGAGCAGTACTTC.

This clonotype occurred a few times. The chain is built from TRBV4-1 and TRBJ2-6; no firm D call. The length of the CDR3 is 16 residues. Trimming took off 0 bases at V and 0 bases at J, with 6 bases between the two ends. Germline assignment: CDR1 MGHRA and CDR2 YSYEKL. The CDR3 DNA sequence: TGCGCCAGCAGCCAAGATGAATCCTCTGGGGCCAACGTCCTGACTTTC. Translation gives CASSQDESSGANVLTF.

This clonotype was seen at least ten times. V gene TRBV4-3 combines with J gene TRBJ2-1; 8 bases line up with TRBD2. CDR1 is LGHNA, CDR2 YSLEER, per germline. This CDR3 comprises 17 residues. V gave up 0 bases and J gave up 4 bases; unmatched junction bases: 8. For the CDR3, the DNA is TGCGCCAGCAGCCAAGATCTCAAAGGCGGGAGGTACAATGAGCAGTTCTTC. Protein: CASSQDLKGGRYNEQFF.

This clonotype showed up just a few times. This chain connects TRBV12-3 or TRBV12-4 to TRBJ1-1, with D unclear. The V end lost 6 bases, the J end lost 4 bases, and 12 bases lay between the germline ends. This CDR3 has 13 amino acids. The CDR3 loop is CASRLGSGTEAFF. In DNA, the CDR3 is TGTGCCAGCAGGTTGGGATCCGGCACTGAAGCTTTCTTT.

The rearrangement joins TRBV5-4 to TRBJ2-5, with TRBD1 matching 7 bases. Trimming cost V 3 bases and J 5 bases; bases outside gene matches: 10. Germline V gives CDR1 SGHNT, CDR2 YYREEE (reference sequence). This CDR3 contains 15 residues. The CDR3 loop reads CASSSPRQGFETQYF. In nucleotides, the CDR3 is TGTGCCAGCAGCTCCCCCCGACAGGGTTTTGAGACCCAGTACTTC.

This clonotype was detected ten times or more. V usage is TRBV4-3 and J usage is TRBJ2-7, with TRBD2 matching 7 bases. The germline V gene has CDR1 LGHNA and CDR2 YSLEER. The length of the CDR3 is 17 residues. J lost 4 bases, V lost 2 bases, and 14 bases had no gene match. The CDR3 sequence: CASSQYLGASGPYEQYF. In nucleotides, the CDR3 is TGCGCCAGCAGCCAATACCTCGGGGCTAGCGGACCTTACGAGCAGTACTTC.

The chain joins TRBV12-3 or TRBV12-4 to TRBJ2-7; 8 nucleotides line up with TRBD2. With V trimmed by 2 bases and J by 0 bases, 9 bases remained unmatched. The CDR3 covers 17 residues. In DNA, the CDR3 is TGTGCCAGCAGTTTAAGAACTAGCGGTTCCCTCTCCTACGAGCAGTACTTC. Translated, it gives CASSLRTSGSLSYEQYF.

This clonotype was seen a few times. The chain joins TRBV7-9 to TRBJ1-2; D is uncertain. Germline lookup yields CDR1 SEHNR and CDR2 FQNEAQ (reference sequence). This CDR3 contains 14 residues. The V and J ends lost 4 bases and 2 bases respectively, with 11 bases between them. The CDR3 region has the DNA TGTGCCAGCAGCTCTCCTTTGGACAACTATGGCTACACCTTC. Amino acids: CASSSPLDNYGYTF.